This T cell receptor beta chain was sequenced for a study of shared clonotypes between healthy human individuals. Study context: Per donor, CD8 memory used one plate, CD8 naive used two, CD4 memory used three and CD4 naive used three.

The CDR3 totals 15 residues. Trimming shortened V by 5 bases and J by 5 bases, and 16 bases separated the two germline ends. Germline V gene data show CDR1 as MNHEY and CDR2 as SMNVEV (reference sequence). Healthy and HIV-negative, the adult donors had no recent acute infections or vaccinations. Under the authors' procedure: Junction-only sequences produced by ImmunoSEQ had no quality scores, so filtering differed. Profiling relied on immunoSEQ multiplex PCR, and the TCRdb table lists in-frame clones only, not all of them. V, J and clone size were drawn from that table, and D and trimming were deduced from the DNA. The data contain about 700,000 clones, around 74% of them singletons.

The TCR comes from a woman younger than 45 in good health. Material for sequencing was memory CD4+ T cells sorted from blood. Described subset: CD45RA-negative fraction. This sequence joins TRBV27 and TRBJ1-5; the D gene is possibly TRBD1 (5 bases). CDR3 amino acids: CASSIRWGGDQPQHF. The CDR3 nucleotides are TGTGCCAGCAGTATCCGCTGGGGGGGGGATCAGCCCCAGCATTTT.